A selection of T cell receptor beta chains follows, all from one sample in a study of vaccination and CD4 T cells after COVID-19. Which antigens these TCRs recognize remains unknown. Via MiXCR, TCRdb re-called the PCR reads, giving one row per CDR3 protein. In the table there are about 12,000 distinct CDR3 sequences, more than 30% of which are singletons. The sequenced sample was CD4+ T cells from blood, cultured in vitro, obtained after SARS-CoV-2 vaccination. Receptors were obtained from a human donor who had recovered from COVID-19. Each CDR3 is given with its conserved first and last residue. D genes are given only for firm matches. Size tells how often a clone was seen (once, few, many) or the class of an expanded clone, and some rows leave it out.

v_gene	j_gene	d_gene	abundance	CDR3nt	CDR3aa
TRBV27	TRBJ2-7	TRBD1	NA	TGTGCCAGCAGTACCCCGGGACAGGGGCGCTTGGGTGAGCAGTACTTC	CASSTPGQGRLGEQYF
TRBV30	TRBJ1-5	NA	NA	TGTGCCTGGAGTGCCGCGGGACGGATCAATCAGCCCCAGCATTTT	CAWSAAGRINQPQHF
TRBV10-1	TRBJ1-5	NA	few	TGCGCCAGCAGTGAGACGGACGTCTATAGCAATCAGCCCCAGCATTTT	CASSETDVYSNQPQHF
TRBV6-1	TRBJ2-1	TRBD1	few	TGTGCCAGCAGTGATAGACAGGGCCTGGAGCAGTTCTTC	CASSDRQGLEQFF
TRBV7-6	TRBJ2-1	TRBD2	few	TGTGCCAGCAGCACGACAGGACTAGCGTCCTACAATGAGCAGTTCTTC	CASSTTGLASYNEQFF
TRBV10-3	TRBJ2-5	NA	NA	TGTGCCGTCAGCCCCGGGGTCCAAGAGACCCAGTACTTC	CAVSPGVQETQYF
TRBV6-5	TRBJ1-2	TRBD1	few	TGTGCCAGCAGTTACGTGGACAGGGGGTATGGCTACACCTTC	CASSYVDRGYGYTF
TRBV6-1	TRBJ1-3	NA	NA	TGTGCCAGCAGCCCAGACCGCGACTCTGGAAACACCATATATTTT	CASSPDRDSGNTIYF
TRBV27	TRBJ2-1	NA	NA	TGTGCCAGCAGTTTACGGGGACAATCTCCCTACAATGAGCAGTTCTTC	CASSLRGQSPYNEQFF
TRBV20-1	TRBJ2-3	TRBD2	medium-sized	TGCAGTGCTGGACTAGGGAGCACAGATACGCAGTATTTT	CSAGLGSTDTQYF
TRBV6-1	TRBJ2-6	NA	NA	TGTGCCAGCAAGAACAGGCTGTCCGGGGCCAACGTCCTGACTTTC	CASKNRLSGANVLTF
TRBV20-1	TRBJ2-7	NA	NA	TGCAGTGCTAGCAGTCTAGAAAGGTTCGAGCAGTACTTC	CSASSLERFEQYF
TRBV7-3	TRBJ2-2	TRBD2	NA	TGTGCCAGCAGCTCCTCGACTAGCGGGGCCACCGGGGAGCTGTTTTTT	CASSSSTSGATGELFF
TRBV20-1	TRBJ2-1	TRBD2	NA	TGCAGTGCTAGAGCCTACTCTAGCGGGAGGGCCCATGAGCAGTTCTTC	CSARAYSSGRAHEQFF
TRBV5-4	TRBJ2-7	TRBD2	NA	TGTGCCAGCAGCTTGGGTCCTAGCGGTTCCTACGAGCAGTACTTC	CASSLGPSGSYEQYF
TRBV6-1	TRBJ2-3	TRBD1	NA	TGTGCCAGCAGAGGGGACAGGGCCGATACGCAGTATTTT	CASRGDRADTQYF
TRBV6-2/TRBV6-3	TRBJ2-1	TRBD2	few	TGTGCCAGCAGTGAGGGAGCGGGAGCTGGTGAGCAGTTCTTC	CASSEGAGAGEQFF
TRBV7-2	TRBJ2-7	TRBD2	few	TGTGCCAGCAGCTTAAGGGACTACGTCTACGAGCAGTACTTC	CASSLRDYVYEQYF
TRBV6-1	TRBJ2-5	NA	NA	TGTGCCAGCAGCCCCCCCAGCGCAGAGACCCAGTACTTC	CASSPPSAETQYF
TRBV25-1	TRBJ1-1	TRBD1	NA	TGTGCCAGCAGTGACACATCACAGGGGGACACTGAAGCTTTCTTT	CASSDTSQGDTEAFF
TRBV19	TRBJ2-2	TRBD2	few	TGTGCCAGTAGTAGGGGGGGGTTTAACACCGGGGAGCTGTTTTTT	CASSRGGFNTGELFF
TRBV12-3/TRBV12-4	TRBJ1-6	TRBD1	NA	TGTGCCAGCAGTTCCAACAGGGGGGGATCACCCCTCCACTTT	CASSSNRGGSPLHF
TRBV18	TRBJ2-5	NA	NA	TGTGCCAGCTCACCCCCTCAGGGAAAGCAAGAGACCCAGTACTTC	CASSPPQGKQETQYF
TRBV5-1	TRBJ2-3	TRBD1	NA	TGCGCCAGCAGCTTAAGGGACAGGTACACAGATACGCAGTATTTT	CASSLRDRYTDTQYF
TRBV7-2	TRBJ2-5	NA	few	TGTGCCAGCAGCTTAGTTATGAGTAGAACCTCGAGGGGAAAGACCCAGTACTTC	CASSLVMSRTSRGKTQYF
TRBV28	TRBJ2-1	NA	medium-sized	TGTGCCAGCAGCCCCGTTAAAGGGGCCCGTATCAATCCAAGATACAATGAGCAGTTCTTC	CASSPVKGARINPRYNEQFF
TRBV19	TRBJ2-4	TRBD2	few	TGTGCCAGTAGTATTGCGGGGGGCATCGGAAACATTCAGTACTTC	CASSIAGGIGNIQYF
TRBV7-9	TRBJ2-2	TRBD2	NA	TGTGCCAGCAGTCCCATAGCGGGAGGGTTCACCGGGGAGCTGTTTTTT	CASSPIAGGFTGELFF
TRBV14	TRBJ1-2	TRBD1	few	TGTGCCAGCAGTACTAACCAGGGGGCGCACGGCTATGGCTACACCTTC	CASSTNQGAHGYGYTF
TRBV28	TRBJ1-1	NA	few	TGTGCCAGCAGTTTATTGGGGCAGGGCGGAGCTTTCTTT	CASSLLGQGGAFF
TRBV2	TRBJ2-5	NA	NA	TGTGCCAGCAGGCTGGAGACCCAGTACTTC	CASRLETQYF
TRBV18	TRBJ1-2	NA	NA	TGTGCCAGCTCACCACCGGGAACAGGCGGATGGAATGGCTACACCTTC	CASSPPGTGGWNGYTF
TRBV28	TRBJ1-2	NA	NA	TGTGCCAGCAGTTTAATTGGGGTTGGCTACACCTTC	CASSLIGVGYTF